These 27 T cell receptor beta chains were sequenced from one sample in a study of response to subunit inactivated influenza vaccine. MiXCR, applied by TCRdb to the RT-PCR reads, yields one record per CDR3 protein. The table lists about 500,000 distinct CDR3 sequences, 7.2% of them singletons. The sequencing here drew on PBMCs from blood, taken about 23 months after vaccination. All receptors come from a man between 50 and 75 years old who received an inactivated influenza vaccine.

This clonotype was seen repeatedly, ten times or more. The rearrangement links TRBV7-6 to TRBJ2-7, with 11 nucleotides matching TRBD2. CDR1 is SGHVS, CDR2 FNYEAQ, per germline. With V trimmed by 5 bases and J by 1 base, 4 bases remained unmatched. CDR3 size: 15 residues. The CDR3 reads CASSPSSGGSYEQYF. DNA for the CDR3: TGTGCCAGCAGCCCTTCTAGCGGGGGGTCCTACGAGCAGTACTTC.

V gene TRBV29-1 combines with J gene TRBJ2-1; TRBD2 agrees at 7 bases. This CDR3 is 16 amino acids long. Germline V gene data show CDR1 as SQVTM and CDR2 as ANQGSEA. The V segment lost 0 bases and the J segment 2 bases; nucleotides outside the gene matches: 7. The DNA for the CDR3 is TGCAGCGTTGAAGATTGGGGGGGTCCGGCCTACAATGAGCAGTTCTTC. This sequence encodes CSVEDWGGPAYNEQFF.

This clonotype was detected ten times or more. The J gene is TRBJ2-1, the V gene TRBV4-3; 7 bases align to TRBD2. Germline V CDR1 and CDR2: LGHNA, YSLEER. The CDR3 is 13 residues long. The junction had 7 bases not matched to a gene; V was cut back by 4 bases and J by 10 bases. The CDR3 protein is CASSLQRDQEQFF. In nucleotides, the CDR3 is TGCGCCAGCAGCCTCCAGCGGGACCAAGAGCAGTTCTTC.

The chain recombines TRBV20-1 with TRBJ2-5; 12 positions match TRBD2. Germline values: CDR1 DFQATT, CDR2 SNEGSKA (reference sequence). CDR3 size: 14 residues. The V gene end was trimmed by 6 bases and the J gene end by 5 bases; junction bases not matched to a gene: 7. CDR3 region: CSAKLAGGHETQYF. The DNA of the CDR3 is TGCAGTGCCAAGCTAGCGGGGGGGCACGAGACCCAGTACTTC.

The J gene is TRBJ2-7, the V gene TRBV7-8; 11 bases are a match to TRBD2. Germline assignment: CDR1 SGHVS and CDR2 FQNEAQ. V shed 5 bases and J 6 bases; nucleotides not matched to a gene: 6. This CDR3 region has 14 residues. The CDR3: CASSLVGTSGEQYF. The CDR3 DNA reads as TGTGCCAGCAGCCTCGTTGGGACTAGCGGCGAGCAGTACTTC.

This clonotype has a handful of counts. V usage is TRBV27 and J usage is TRBJ2-4; D is undetermined. This CDR3 region has 13 residues. Germline V gene sequence: CDR1 MNHEY, CDR2 SMNVEV (reference sequence). Trimming removed 0 bases from V and 9 bases from J, with 9 bases in between. In DNA form, the CDR3 reads TGTGCCAGCAGTTTATCTTGGTCGAGCATTCAGTACTTC. Amino acids: CASSLSWSSIQYF.

This clonotype turned up a few times. The V call is TRBV4-2, the J call TRBJ1-2; 10 bases map to TRBD1. The CDR3 is made up of 14 amino acids. With V trimmed by 2 bases and J by 4 bases, 1 base remained unmatched. Germline assignment: CDR1 LGHNA and CDR2 YNFKEQ. The CDR3 DNA follows: TGTGCCAGCAGCCAACGGACAGGGGGCTATGGCTACACCTTC. Its protein is CASSQRTGGYGYTF.

The chain recombines TRBV9 with TRBJ2-7; D is ambiguous. This CDR3 has 14 amino acids. Germline values: CDR1 SGDLS, CDR2 YYNGEE. V lost 4 bases and J 2 bases, leaving 13 bases between the germline ends. The CDR3, as DNA: TGTGCCAGCAGCCCCCGACTGGATCCCTACGAGCAGTACTTC. This gives the protein CASSPRLDPYEQYF.

This clonotype was seen a few times. The V gene is TRBV20-1, the J gene TRBJ2-3; D ambiguous. Looked up from germline, CDR1 is DFQATT and CDR2 is SNEGSKA (reference sequence). CDR3 length equals 13 residues. V gave up 3 bases and J gave up 0 bases, with 7 bases separating them. Here the CDR3 reads CSASLSSTDTQYF. In DNA form, the CDR3 reads TGCAGTGCTAGCCTCTCTAGCACAGATACGCAGTATTTT.

This clonotype occurred a few times. This rearrangement joins TRBV6-2 or TRBV6-3 to TRBJ1-1; D remains unclear. CDR1 is MNHEY and CDR2 is SVGEGT in the germline V gene. V was clipped by 6 bases and J by 4 bases, with 15 bases between them. This CDR3 has 14 amino acids. In DNA, the CDR3 is TGTGCCAGCAGCCTTAGGCATTCGGTCACTGAAGCTTTCTTT. This gives the protein CASSLRHSVTEAFF.

This clonotype was recorded a few times. The V gene is TRBV4-2, the J gene TRBJ1-6; D perhaps matches TRBD1 (6 bases). Trimming removed 2 bases from V and 8 bases from J, with 16 bases in between. The CDR3 runs 16 residues. CDR1 LGHNA and CDR2 YNFKEQ come from the germline V gene. The CDR3 DNA follows: TGTGCCAGCAGCCAAAAACAGGGAAGGGCGCATTCACCCCTCCACTTT. This sequence encodes CASSQKQGRAHSPLHF.

This clonotype was counted between two and nine times. The rearrangement links TRBV9 to TRBJ2-5; D may be TRBD2 (7 bases). Germline V gene lookup returns CDR1 SGDLS and CDR2 YYNGEE. This CDR3 comprises 15 residues. V lost 4 bases and J 5 bases, leaving 18 bases between the germline ends. CDR3 sequence reads: CASSPQGREWETQYF. DNA for the CDR3: TGTGCCAGCAGCCCTCAGGGGCGGGAGTGGGAGACCCAGTACTTC.

This clonotype was observed a handful of times. The CDR3 DNA is TGCAGTGCTAGAGGGGGGGGATACCAAGAGACCCAGTACTTC. Its translation: CSARGGGYQETQYF. This chain uses TRBV20-1 with TRBJ2-5; TRBD2 agrees at 7 bases. Germline CDR1 and CDR2: DFQATT and SNEGSKA (reference sequence). The J segment lost 0 bases and the V segment lost 1 base, leaving 2 bases of the junction unmatched. This CDR3 is 14 amino acids long.

This clonotype occurred many times. The J gene is TRBJ2-3, the V gene TRBV20-1; possible D gene TRBD2, 5 bases. This CDR3 has 13 amino acids. Germline lookup yields CDR1 DFQATT and CDR2 SNEGSKA (reference sequence). The germline V and J ends were trimmed by 5 bases and 2 bases, with 11 bases remaining between them. The CDR3 is CSARKDSTDTQYF. The CDR3 DNA is TGCAGTGCTCGAAAGGACTCCACAGATACGCAGTATTTT.

The genes are TRBV5-1 and TRBJ1-1; D remains ambiguous. This CDR3 spans 13 amino acids. Looked up from germline, CDR1 is SGHRS and CDR2 is YFSETQ. Trimming pared 2 bases from V and 4 bases from J, leaving 9 bases between. Here the CDR3 reads CASSLNPSTEAFF. CDR3 coding DNA: TGCGCCAGCAGCTTAAATCCGAGCACTGAAGCTTTCTTT.

This clonotype was detected a few times. The rearrangement uses TRBV29-1 and TRBJ1-2; 8 positions match TRBD1. Germline V gene sequence: CDR1 SQVTM, CDR2 ANQGSEA. Trimming removed 6 bases from V and 2 bases from J; junction bases left unmatched: 5. The CDR3 sequence is 13 residues long. The CDR3 here is CSVTTGGNYGYTF. Written as DNA, the CDR3 is TGCAGCGTGACCACAGGGGGGAACTATGGCTACACCTTC. The entire variable domain, with the rest obtained from reference TRBV29-1 and TRBJ1-2, is as follows: SAVISQKPSRDICQRGTSLTIQCQVDSQVTMMFWYRQQPGQSLTLIATANQGSEATYESGFVIDKFPISRPNLTFSTLTVSNMSPEDSSIYLCSVTTGGNYGYTFGSGTRLTVV.

The chain recombines TRBV7-9 with TRBJ1-1; 7 bases map to TRBD1. The ends lost 0 bases at V and 2 bases at J; junction bases unmatched: 3. The CDR3 runs 15 residues. Looked up from germline, CDR1 is SEHNR and CDR2 is FQNEAQ (reference sequence). CDR3 bases: TGTGCCAGCAGCTTAGCCGGGACAGACAACACTGAAGCTTTCTTT. Protein product: CASSLAGTDNTEAFF.

This clonotype was counted many times. This rearrangement joins TRBV5-1 to TRBJ2-1, with 7 bases matching TRBD2. Germline CDR1 is SGHRS and CDR2 is YFSETQ. The CDR3 has 16 amino acids. Trimming at V came to 1 base and at J to 4 bases, leaving 8 bases not matched to a gene. CDR3 residues: CASSLIDGGSYNEQFF. The CDR3 DNA reads as TGCGCCAGCAGCTTGATTGACGGGGGGTCATACAATGAGCAGTTCTTC. The whole variable domain, filled in from reference TRBV5-1 and TRBJ2-1, reads KAGVTQTPRYLIKTRGQQVTLSCSPISGHRSVSWYQQTPGQGLQFLFEYFSETQRNKGNFPGRFSGRQFSNSRSEMNVSTLELGDSALYLCASSLIDGGSYNEQFFGPGTRLTVL.

In DNA form, the CDR3 reads TGTGCCAGCAGTGAGCATCTTAGGGTGAACACTGAAGCTTTCTTT. This codes for CASSEHLRVNTEAFF. The chain combines TRBV2 with TRBJ1-1; D gene ambiguous. V shed 3 bases and J shed 0 bases, with 11 bases lying between them. The CDR3 extends over 15 amino acids. Germline V gene lookup returns CDR1 SNHLY and CDR2 FYNNEI.

V is TRBV10-3 and J is TRBJ2-3, with TRBD1 matching over 7 bases. Germline lookup yields CDR1 ENHRY and CDR2 SYGVKD. This CDR3 contains 15 residues. The junction had 5 bases not matched to a gene; V was cut back by 5 bases and J by 0 bases. The CDR3 coding sequence is TGTGCCATCAGTTTCCCACAGGGGAGCACAGATACGCAGTATTTT. It codes for CAISFPQGSTDTQYF.

This clonotype was seen many times. The V call is TRBV28, the J call TRBJ2-5, with 9 bases aligning to TRBD2. CDR3 length equals 14 residues. CDR1 and CDR2 from the germline V gene are MDHEN and SYDVKM. Trimming removed 3 bases from V and 5 bases from J; junction bases left unmatched: 4. The DNA of the CDR3 is TGTGCCAGCAGTTTTCTAGCGGGGAGGGAGACCCAGTACTTC. Protein sequence: CASSFLAGRETQYF.

A few counts support this clonotype. J is TRBJ1-1 and V is TRBV20-1, with 10 nucleotides matching TRBD1. CDR3 length equals 13 residues. Germline V gene sequence: CDR1 DFQATT, CDR2 SNEGSKA (reference sequence). Unmatched junction bases numbered 2, after V lost 3 bases and J lost 4 bases. The CDR3 spells CSASRTGGTEAFF. CDR3 bases: TGCAGTGCTAGCCGGACAGGGGGCACTGAAGCTTTCTTT.

There are many counts of this clonotype. The chain is built from TRBV7-9 and TRBJ1-2, with D uncertain. The V end was cut by 1 base, the J end by 5 bases, with 11 bases between. The germline V gene encodes CDR1 SEHNR and CDR2 FQNEAQ (reference sequence). The CDR3 extends over 14 amino acids. CDR3 nucleotides: TGTGCCAGCAGCTTAGTTGGGCAGAAGTATGGCTACACCTTC. Protein sequence: CASSLVGQKYGYTF.

V usage is TRBV15 and J usage is TRBJ1-6, with D unclear. Deletions cut 1 base from V and 6 bases from J, with 7 bases between. The CDR3 extends over 14 amino acids. Germline V CDR1 and CDR2: LNHNV, YYDKDF (reference sequence). CDR3 sequence: CATSRGTVNSPLHF. DNA of the CDR3: TGTGCCACCAGCAGAGGAACGGTTAATTCACCCCTCCACTTT.

The V call is TRBV5-5, the J call TRBJ1-5; the D is unclear. Per germline, CDR1 SGHKS and CDR2 YYEKEE (reference sequence). V was trimmed by 4 bases and J by 3 bases, leaving 11 bases between them. The CDR3 runs 14 residues. The CDR3 DNA follows: TGTGCCAGCAGCCCGGGCCTTTACAATCAGCCCCAGCATTTT. Its protein is CASSPGLYNQPQHF.

This clonotype was seen a handful of times. The CDR3: CASSMTRWDRGSGGSYEQYF. The CDR3 DNA sequence: TGTGCCAGCAGTATGACCCGATGGGACAGGGGCTCTGGAGGGTCCTACGAGCAGTACTTC. The chain carries TRBV6-2 or TRBV6-3 and TRBJ2-7; 10 bases agree with TRBD1. Unmatched junction bases numbered 20, after V lost 5 bases and J lost 1 base. The CDR3 has 20 residues. Per the germline V gene, CDR1 is MNHEY and CDR2 is SVGEGT.

This clonotype occurred many times. V gene TRBV12-3 or TRBV12-4 combines with J gene TRBJ1-2, with D possibly matching TRBD1 (5 bases). V lost 2 bases to trimming and J lost 2 bases, with 9 bases between them. CDR3 length: 14 amino acids. The DNA of the CDR3 is TGTGCCAGCAGTTTATTTGGGACGAACTATGGCTACACCTTC. Residues: CASSLFGTNYGYTF.